A selection of T cell receptor beta chains follows, all from one sample in a study of control samples from healthy donors and cancer patients. Data came from immunoSEQ multiplex PCR; TCRdb stores just in-frame clones and leaves some out. The table has about 120,000 clones, over 75% seen once. Material: blood. The source of these receptors is a man aged 18 to 29 in good health. The CDR3 runs from the conserved cysteine through the conserved F or W.

V gene	J gene	CDR3 protein
TRBV7-2	TRBJ2-7	CASSLGRGIYEQYF
TRBV9	TRBJ2-1	CASSVAQGAGNEQFF
TRBV28	TRBJ1-2	CASSFTTVYGYTF
TRBV13	TRBJ1-1	CASSPPALTDLNTEAFF
TRBV5-5	TRBJ2-2	CASSLADSPTGELFF
TRBV7-2	TRBJ1-3	CASSLGSSGNTIYF
TRBV9	TRBJ2-5	CASSVEGGQETQYF
TRBV7-9	TRBJ1-2	CASDNPVVIGNGYTF
TRBV10-3	TRBJ2-4	CAVGTKNIQYF
TRBV2	TRBJ2-2	CASSLDSPNTGELFF
TRBV30	TRBJ2-3	CAWSVMSGADTQYF
TRBV4-3	TRBJ2-2	CASSPQVTGELFF
TRBV27	TRBJ1-5	CASSLIGQGNQPQHF
TRBV11-2	TRBJ2-1	CASSRSNEQFF
TRBV20-1	TRBJ2-7	CSARSLEQYF
TRBV27	TRBJ1-5	CASSALGNQPQHF
TRBV12-3/TRBV12-4	TRBJ1-2	CASSRQGQGGYTF
TRBV7-9	TRBJ1-6	CASSMFPMLPLHF
TRBV6-2/TRBV6-3	TRBJ2-1	CASSRAGAGNEQFF
TRBV6-2/TRBV6-3	TRBJ2-5	CASSKSPDRLQETQYF
TRBV5-1	TRBJ2-1	CASSLAAVHNNEQFF
TRBV30	TRBJ2-5	CAWTGGAGVRETQYF
TRBV18	TRBJ2-1	CASSPRLFGTSVNNEQFF
TRBV6-4	TRBJ2-3	CASSDSTSGGDTQYF
TRBV19	TRBJ2-1	CASSIGGQGAYDEQFF
TRBV7-2	TRBJ1-1	CASSFLQGFEAFF
TRBV18	TRBJ1-3	CASSPNPASGNTIYF
TRBV19	TRBJ2-7	CASSMGLAGRYEQYF
TRBV14	TRBJ1-1	CASSQDMGTEAFF
TRBV2	TRBJ2-7	CASSEELGDTAYEQYF
TRBV5-4	TRBJ1-6	CASSREGTRNSPLHF
TRBV10-1	TRBJ2-5	CASSTLAGGQETQYF
TRBV5-5	TRBJ1-2	CASSLGLFRGENHYGYTF
TRBV5-1	TRBJ1-1	CASSSIPSTEAFF
TRBV30	TRBJ1-1	CAWSVRQGAEAFF
TRBV15	TRBJ1-4	CATSRRATNEKLFF
TRBV9	TRBJ1-4	CASSLGPGTVNEKLFF
TRBV15	TRBJ1-5	CATSRDMFQSRQGNQPQHF
TRBV27	TRBJ1-4	CASSPRTTTNEKLFF
TRBV5-6	TRBJ2-2	CASSRYSGRAAGELFF
TRBV5-1	TRBJ2-7	CASTGDYEQYF
TRBV7-2	TRBJ2-7	CASSSKRLLRERGAYEQYF
TRBV11-2	TRBJ2-7	CASSLDRLEQYF
TRBV24-1	TRBJ2-3	CATSDRQAGTGRLDTQYF
TRBV3-1/TRBV3-2	TRBJ2-7	CASSQDSGREGEQYF
TRBV18	TRBJ2-5	CASEPGLPLGETQYF
TRBV5-8	TRBJ2-5	CASSPGQEETQYF
TRBV4-3	TRBJ1-5	CASSQDDSRGSNQPQHF
TRBV28	TRBJ2-7	CASSIGLAASSYEQYF
TRBV27	TRBJ1-6	CASSPRDGASYNSPLHF
TRBV6-4	TRBJ2-1	CASSDVSSGSDEQFF
TRBV19	TRBJ2-5	CASTPSGISGSETQYF
TRBV7-3	TRBJ2-1	CASSLAGNNEQFF